The sequence of this TCR beta chain was determined in a study of shared clonotypes between healthy human individuals. As regards this clone: The antigen is undetermined.

Findings and limits, study-wide: Compared with clonotypes that all four donors shared, non-shared clonotypes had lower generation probabilities. The rarefaction results pointed to incomplete sorted-subset sequencing despite large depth.

For each subset, genomic DNA was distributed in equal portions over several immunoSEQ plates. The repertoire was sequenced with immunoSEQ multiplex PCR; TCRdb's copy has only in-frame clones and lacks some. The sample includes more than 1.2 million clones, 98% to 99% of them seen just once. From CD4+ cells came CD45RA+ naive and CD45RA-negative memory subsets. CDR3 size: 16 residues. Germline V CDR1 and CDR2: SGHRS, YFSETQ. V lost 4 bases to trimming and J lost 10 bases, with 25 bases between them. The TCR comes from a man aged 25 to 40 in good health. J is TRBJ2-3 and V is TRBV5-1; D might be TRBD1 (6 bases). Sequencing used naive CD4+ T cells sorted from blood. Regarding subset: CD45RA+ positively selected. CDR3 sequence reads: CASSLTTGSLTEAQYF. DNA for the CDR3: TGCGCCAGCAGCCTAACGACAGGCTCACTCACAGAGGCGCAGTATTTT.